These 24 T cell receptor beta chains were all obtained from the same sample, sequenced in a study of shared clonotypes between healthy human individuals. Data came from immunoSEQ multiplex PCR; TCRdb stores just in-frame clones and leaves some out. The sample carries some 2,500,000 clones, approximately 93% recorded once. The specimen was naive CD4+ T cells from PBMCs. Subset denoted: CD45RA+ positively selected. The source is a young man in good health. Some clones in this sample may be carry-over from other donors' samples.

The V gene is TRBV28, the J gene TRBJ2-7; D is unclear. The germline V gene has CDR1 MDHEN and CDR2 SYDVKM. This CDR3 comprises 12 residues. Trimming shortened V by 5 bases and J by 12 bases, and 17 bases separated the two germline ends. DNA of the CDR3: TGTGCCAGCAGTCTTCGAACGTCTTGGCCGTACTTC. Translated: CASSLRTSWPYF.

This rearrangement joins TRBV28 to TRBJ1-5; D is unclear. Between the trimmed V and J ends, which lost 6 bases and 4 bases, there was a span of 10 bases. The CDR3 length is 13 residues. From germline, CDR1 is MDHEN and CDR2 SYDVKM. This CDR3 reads CASRANLNQPQHF. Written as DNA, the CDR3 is TGTGCCAGCAGGGCGAATCTTAATCAGCCCCAGCATTTT.

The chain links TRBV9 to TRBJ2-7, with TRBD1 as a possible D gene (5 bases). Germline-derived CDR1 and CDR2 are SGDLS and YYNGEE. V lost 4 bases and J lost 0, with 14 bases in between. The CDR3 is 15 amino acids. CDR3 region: CASSPQGGSSYEQYF. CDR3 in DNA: TGTGCCAGCAGCCCCCAGGGCGGAAGCTCCTACGAGCAGTACTTC.

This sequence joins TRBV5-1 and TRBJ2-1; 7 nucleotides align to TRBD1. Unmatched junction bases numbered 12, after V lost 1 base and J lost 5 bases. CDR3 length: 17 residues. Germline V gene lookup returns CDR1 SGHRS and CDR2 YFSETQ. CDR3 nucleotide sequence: TGCGCCAGCAGCTTGAGTGGTGTGACAGGGAACAACAATGAGCAGTTCTTC. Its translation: CASSLSGVTGNNNEQFF. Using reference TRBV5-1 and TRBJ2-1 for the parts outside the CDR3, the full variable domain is KAGVTQTPRYLIKTRGQQVTLSCSPISGHRSVSWYQQTPGQGLQFLFEYFSETQRNKGNFPGRFSGRQFSNSRSEMNVSTLELGDSALYLCASSLSGVTGNNNEQFFGPGTRLTVL.

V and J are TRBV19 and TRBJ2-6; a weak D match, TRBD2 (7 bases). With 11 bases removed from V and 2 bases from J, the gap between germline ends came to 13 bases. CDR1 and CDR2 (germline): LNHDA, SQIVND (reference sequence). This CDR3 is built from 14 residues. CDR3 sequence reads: CAGSGGPGANVLTF. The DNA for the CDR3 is TGTGCCGGTTCCGGGGGGCCTGGGGCCAACGTCCTGACTTTC.

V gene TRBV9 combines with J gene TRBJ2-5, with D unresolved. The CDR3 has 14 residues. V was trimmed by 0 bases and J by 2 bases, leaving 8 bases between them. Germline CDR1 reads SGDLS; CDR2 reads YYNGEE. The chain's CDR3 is CASSVGPSQETQYF. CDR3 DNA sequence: TGTGCCAGCAGCGTAGGTCCCTCTCAAGAGACCCAGTACTTC.

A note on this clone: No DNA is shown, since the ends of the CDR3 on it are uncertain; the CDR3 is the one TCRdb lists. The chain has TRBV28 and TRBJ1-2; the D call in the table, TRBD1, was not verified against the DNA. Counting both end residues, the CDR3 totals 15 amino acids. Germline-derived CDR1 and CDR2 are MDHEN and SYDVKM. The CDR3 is CASSSSGTGNNGYTF.

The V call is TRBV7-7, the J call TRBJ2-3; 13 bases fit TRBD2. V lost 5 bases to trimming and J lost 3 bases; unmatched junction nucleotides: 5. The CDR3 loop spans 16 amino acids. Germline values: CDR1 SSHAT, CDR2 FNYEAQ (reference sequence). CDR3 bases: TGTGCCAGCAGCCAGGGGACTAGCGGGATGACAGATACGCAGTATTTT. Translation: CASSQGTSGMTDTQYF.

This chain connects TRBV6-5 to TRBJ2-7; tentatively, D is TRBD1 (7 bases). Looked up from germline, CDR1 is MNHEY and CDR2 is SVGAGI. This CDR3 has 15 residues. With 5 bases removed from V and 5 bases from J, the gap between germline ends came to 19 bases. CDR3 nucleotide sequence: TGTGCCAGCAGTCGCGGGTTGGAGGGGGCTCACGAGCAGTACTTC. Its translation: CASSRGLEGAHEQYF.

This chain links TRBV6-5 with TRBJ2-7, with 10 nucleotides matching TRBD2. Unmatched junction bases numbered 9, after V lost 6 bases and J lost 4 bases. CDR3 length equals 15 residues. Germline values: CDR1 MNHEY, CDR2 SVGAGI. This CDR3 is CASSRTAGGRYEQYF. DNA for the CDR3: TGTGCCAGCAGCCGGACAGCGGGAGGGAGGTACGAGCAGTACTTC.

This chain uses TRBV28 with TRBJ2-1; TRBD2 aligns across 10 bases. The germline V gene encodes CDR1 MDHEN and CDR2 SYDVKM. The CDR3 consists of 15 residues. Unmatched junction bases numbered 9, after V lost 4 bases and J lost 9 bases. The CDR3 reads CASSSSGRAEIEQFF. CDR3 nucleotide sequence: TGTGCCAGCAGTTCCAGCGGGAGGGCTGAGATTGAGCAGTTCTTC. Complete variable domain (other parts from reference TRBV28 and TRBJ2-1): DVKVTQSSRYLVKRTGEKVFLECVQDMDHENMFWYRQDPGLGLRLIYFSYDVKMKEKGDIPEGYSVSREKKERFSLILESASTNQTSMYLCASSSSGRAEIEQFFGPGTRLTVL.

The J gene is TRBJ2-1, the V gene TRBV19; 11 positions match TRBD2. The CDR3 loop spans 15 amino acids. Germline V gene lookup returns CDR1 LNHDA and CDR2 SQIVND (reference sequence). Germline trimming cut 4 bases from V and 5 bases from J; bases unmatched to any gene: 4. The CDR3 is CASSRGLAEHNEQFF. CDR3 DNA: TGTGCCAGTAGTAGGGGACTAGCGGAACACAATGAGCAGTTCTTC.

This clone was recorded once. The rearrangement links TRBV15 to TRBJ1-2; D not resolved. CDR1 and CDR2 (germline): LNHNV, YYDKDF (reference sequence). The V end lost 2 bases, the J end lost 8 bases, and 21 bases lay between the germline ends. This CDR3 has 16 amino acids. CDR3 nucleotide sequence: TGTGCCACCAGCAGACAGGCGAGGACCATCGTTCAGGGCTACACCTTC. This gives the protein CATSRQARTIVQGYTF. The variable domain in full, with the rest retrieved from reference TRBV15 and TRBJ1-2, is DAMVIQNPRYQVTQFGKPVTLSCSQTLNHNVMYWYQQKSSQAPKLLFHYYDKDFNNEADTPDNFQSRRPNTSFCFLDIRSPGLGDTAMYLCATSRQARTIVQGYTFGSGTRLTVV.

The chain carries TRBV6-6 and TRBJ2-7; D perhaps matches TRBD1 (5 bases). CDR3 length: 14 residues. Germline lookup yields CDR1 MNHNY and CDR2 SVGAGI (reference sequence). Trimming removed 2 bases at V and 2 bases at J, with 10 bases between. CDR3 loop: CASSYGRAAYEQYF. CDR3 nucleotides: TGTGCCAGCAGTTACGGCAGGGCCGCCTACGAGCAGTACTTC.

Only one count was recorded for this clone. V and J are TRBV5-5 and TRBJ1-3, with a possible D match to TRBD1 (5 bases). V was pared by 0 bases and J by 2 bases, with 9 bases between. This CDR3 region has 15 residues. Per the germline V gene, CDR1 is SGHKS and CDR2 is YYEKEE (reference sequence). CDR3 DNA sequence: TGTGCCAGCAGCTTGGCCGGGGCCCCTGGAAACACCATATATTTT. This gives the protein CASSLAGAPGNTIYF.

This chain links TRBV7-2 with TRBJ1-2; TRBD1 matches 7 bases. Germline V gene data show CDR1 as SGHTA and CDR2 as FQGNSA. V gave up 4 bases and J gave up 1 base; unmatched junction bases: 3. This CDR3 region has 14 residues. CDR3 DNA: TGTGCCAGCAGCTCAACAGGGGTTAACTATGGCTACACCTTC. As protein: CASSSTGVNYGYTF.

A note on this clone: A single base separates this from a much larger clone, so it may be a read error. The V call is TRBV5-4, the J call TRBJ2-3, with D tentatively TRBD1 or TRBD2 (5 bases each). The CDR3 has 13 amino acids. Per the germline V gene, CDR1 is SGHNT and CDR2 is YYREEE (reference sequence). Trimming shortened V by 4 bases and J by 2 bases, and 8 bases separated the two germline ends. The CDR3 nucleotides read TGTGCCAGCAGCGGGGACCTCACAGATACGCAGTATTTT. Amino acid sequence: CASSGDLTDTQYF.

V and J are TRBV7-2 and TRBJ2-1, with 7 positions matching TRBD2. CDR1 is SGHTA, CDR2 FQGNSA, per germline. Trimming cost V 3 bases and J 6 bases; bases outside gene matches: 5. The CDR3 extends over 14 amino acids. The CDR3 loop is CASSFKTSRNEQFF. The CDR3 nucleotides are TGTGCCAGCAGCTTCAAGACTAGCCGCAATGAGCAGTTCTTC. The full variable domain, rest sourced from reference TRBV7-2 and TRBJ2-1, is GAGVSQSPSNKVTEKGKDVELRCDPISGHTALYWYRQSLGQGLEFLIYFQGNSAPDKSGLPSDRFSAERTGGSVSTLTIQRTQQEDSAVYLCASSFKTSRNEQFFGPGTRLTVL.

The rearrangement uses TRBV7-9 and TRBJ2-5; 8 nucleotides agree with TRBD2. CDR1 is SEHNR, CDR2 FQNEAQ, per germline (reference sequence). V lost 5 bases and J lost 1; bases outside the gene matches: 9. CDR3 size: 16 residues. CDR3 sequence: CASSQVGREVQETQYF. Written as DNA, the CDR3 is TGTGCCAGCAGCCAAGTCGGGCGGGAGGTCCAAGAGACCCAGTACTTC.

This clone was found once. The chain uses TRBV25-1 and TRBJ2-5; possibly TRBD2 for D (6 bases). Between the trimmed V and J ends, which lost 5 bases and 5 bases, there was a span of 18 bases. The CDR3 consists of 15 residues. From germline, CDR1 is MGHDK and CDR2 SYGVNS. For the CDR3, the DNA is TGTGCCAGCAGTATTGGACTAACCGCTTTTGAGACCCAGTACTTC. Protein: CASSIGLTAFETQYF.

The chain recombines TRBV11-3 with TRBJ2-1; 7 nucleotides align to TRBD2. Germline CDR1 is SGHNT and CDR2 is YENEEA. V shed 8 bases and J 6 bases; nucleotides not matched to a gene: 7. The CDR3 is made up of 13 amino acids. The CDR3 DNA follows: TGTGCCAGCGGGGTAGCGGGTTTCAATGAGCAGTTCTTC. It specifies CASGVAGFNEQFF.

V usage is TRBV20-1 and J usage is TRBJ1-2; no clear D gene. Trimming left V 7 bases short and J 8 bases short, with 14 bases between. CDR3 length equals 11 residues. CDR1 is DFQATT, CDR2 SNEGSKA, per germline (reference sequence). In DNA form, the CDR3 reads TGCAGTGGAGGGCCGACCGGAGGCTACACCTTC. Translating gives CSGGPTGGYTF.

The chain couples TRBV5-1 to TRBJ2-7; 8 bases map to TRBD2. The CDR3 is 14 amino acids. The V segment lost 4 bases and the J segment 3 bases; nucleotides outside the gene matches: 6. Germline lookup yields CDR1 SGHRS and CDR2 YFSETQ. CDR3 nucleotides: TGCGCCAGCAGCGAAGCCGGGACTAGCTACGAGCAGTACTTC. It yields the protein CASSEAGTSYEQYF.

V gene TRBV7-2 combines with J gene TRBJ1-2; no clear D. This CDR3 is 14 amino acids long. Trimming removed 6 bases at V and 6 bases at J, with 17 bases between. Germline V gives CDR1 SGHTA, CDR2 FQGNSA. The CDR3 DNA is TGTGCCAGCAGTCCCAAGGTGAAGATGGATGGCTACACCTTC. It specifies CASSPKVKMDGYTF. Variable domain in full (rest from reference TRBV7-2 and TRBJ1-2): GAGVSQSPSNKVTEKGKDVELRCDPISGHTALYWYRQSLGQGLEFLIYFQGNSAPDKSGLPSDRFSAERTGGSVSTLTIQRTQQEDSAVYLCASSPKVKMDGYTFGSGTRLTVV.